This entry features one T cell receptor beta chain sequence. The germline V gene encodes CDR1 MNHEY and CDR2 SMNVEV (reference sequence). The CDR3 is 17 amino acids. J was trimmed by 5 bases and V by 5 bases; bases with no gene match: 10. Original analysis: Nucleated cell counts were estimated from reference gene primer amplification. Sequencing used immunoSEQ multiplex PCR; TCRdb keeps in-frame clones, though not all of them. That table furnishes V, J and clone size, whereas the DNA furnished D and trimming. The sample lists about 190,000 clones, 80% to 85% occurring once. The entry originates in a study of blood T cell repertoires in COVID-19. The overall study: Specimens from acute and convalescent COVID-19 originated in the United States, Italy and Spain.

Sequencing was carried out using peripheral blood. The TCR originated in a woman in her 30s with acute or convalescent COVID-19. The genes are TRBV27 and TRBJ2-3; TRBD2 matches at 13 bases. CDR3 DNA sequence: TGTGCCAGCAGTCCGTGGGCCGGACTAGCGGGAGTAGATACGCAGTATTTT. As protein: CASSPWAGLAGVDTQYF.